The 23 T cell receptor beta chains below come from one sample, sequenced in a study of glioma-infiltrating T cells. TCR alpha and beta CDR3 regions were amplified from RNA using iRepertoire nested multiplex PCR. TCRdb analysed the multiplex PCR reads with MiXCR anew, one entry per CDR3 protein. This table holds around 150,000 distinct CDR3 sequences, 30% to 40% found once. Specimen: glioma tissue, nonneoplastic brain tissue, or PBMCs (not recorded which). These receptors were obtained from a human donor with low-grade glioma or glioblastoma, undergoing nonglioma brain surgery, or in good health (not recorded which).

The CDR3, as DNA: TGTGCCAGCAGCCCCAGCGGTACGCGTGAAGCTTTCTTT. Its translation: CASSPSGTREAFF. This chain connects TRBV7-2 to TRBJ1-1, with D hard to call. The CDR3 spans 13 residues. The V and J ends lost 5 bases and 7 bases respectively, with 14 bases between them. Germline loops: CDR1 SGHTA, CDR2 FQGNSA.

The CDR3: CASSYLAGETQYF. In DNA form, the CDR3 reads TGTGCCAGCAGTTACCTAGCTGGAGAGACCCAGTACTTC. The chain employs TRBV6-5 and TRBJ2-5; D is perhaps TRBD2 (5 bases). V lost 2 bases and J lost 4, with 8 bases in between. In germline, CDR1 is MNHEY, CDR2 SVGAGI. This CDR3 contains 13 residues.

This chain connects TRBV7-3 to TRBJ2-1; D uncertain. From germline, CDR1 is SGHTA and CDR2 FQGTGA. The CDR3 runs to 13 residues. Trimming stripped 1 base from V and 5 bases from J, with 6 bases between. The CDR3 DNA sequence: TGTGCCAGCAGCTTAAGGCAGGACAATGAGCAGTTCTTC. Amino acid sequence: CASSLRQDNEQFF. The full variable domain, its missing parts supplied by reference TRBV7-3 and TRBJ2-1, is GAGVSQTPSNKVTEKGKYVELRCDPISGHTALYWYRQSLGQGPEFLIYFQGTGAADDSGLPNDRFFAVRPEGSVSTLKIQRTERGDSAVYLCASSLRQDNEQFFGPGTRLTVL.

The chain has TRBV11-2 and TRBJ2-7; D is tentatively TRBD1 or TRBD2 (6 bases each). Deletions cut 1 base from V and 3 bases from J, with 13 bases between. The germline V gene has CDR1 SGHAT and CDR2 FQNNGV. The CDR3 is 15 residues long. The CDR3 is CASSLVARGGYEQYF. The CDR3 region has the DNA TGTGCCAGCAGCTTAGTTGCCAGGGGAGGCTACGAGCAGTACTTC.

Comment on this clonotype: A read error may explain this, as a much larger clone is one base away. The chain is built from TRBV27 and TRBJ1-2; D not resolved. Per the germline V gene, CDR1 is MNHEY and CDR2 is SMNVEV (reference sequence). The CDR3 extends over 11 amino acids. The CDR3 is CASSNAYGHTF. The CDR3 DNA is TGTGCCAGCAGTAATGCCTATGGCCACACCTTC.

This clonotype showed up just a few times. The chain carries TRBV7-8 and TRBJ2-1; possible D gene TRBD1, 5 bases. The germline V and J ends were trimmed by 0 bases and 8 bases, with 11 bases remaining between them. In germline, CDR1 is SGHVS, CDR2 FQNEAQ. CDR3 length equals 14 residues. CDR3 bases: TGTGCCAGCAGCTTAGCGCAGGGCTTCCATGAGCAGTTCTTC. As protein: CASSLAQGFHEQFF. The full variable domain, rest sourced from reference TRBV7-8 and TRBJ2-1, is GAGVSQSPRYKVAKRGQDVALRCDPISGHVSLFWYQQALGQGPEFLTYFQNEAQLDKSGLPSDRFFAERPEGSVSTLKIQRTQQEDSAVYLCASSLAQGFHEQFFGPGTRLTVL.

This clonotype was counted only a few times. At one end, the junction sequence differs from germline, possibly due to a read error. The chain joins TRBV7-8 to TRBJ2-3; D is unclear. Germline V lookup: CDR1 SGHVS, CDR2 FQNEAQ. The CDR3 has 15 residues. CDR3 DNA sequence: TGTGCCCGCAGCTTAGGCCAGGATAGCACAGATACGCAGTATTTT. Translation: CARSLGQDSTDTQYF.

DNA for the CDR3: TGTGCCAGCAGTTACCGAACAGGGACTCGGTCCTACGAGCAGTACTTC. It translates to CASSYRTGTRSYEQYF. The rearrangement joins TRBV6-9 to TRBJ2-7; TRBD1 or TRBD2 may be the D gene (6 bases each). This CDR3 has 16 amino acids. Deletions cut 3 bases from V and 1 base from J, with 16 bases between. Looked up from germline, CDR1 is MNHGY and CDR2 is SVAAGI.

For this clonotype: A much larger clone lies a single base off, so this may be a read error. The V and J genes are TRBV28 and TRBJ2-3; 9 bases line up with TRBD2. The V gene's germline CDR1 is MDHEN and CDR2 SYDVKM. This CDR3 region has 15 residues. CDR3 region: CASSSPGLATDTKYF. The DNA of the CDR3 is TGTGCCAGCAGCTCCCCGGGACTAGCAACAGATACGAAGTATTTT.

The chain carries TRBV2 and TRBJ2-1; 11 bases align to TRBD1. The CDR3 has 13 amino acids. Germline values: CDR1 SNHLY, CDR2 FYNNEI. The trim removed 8 bases at V and 6 bases at J, leaving 3 bases unmatched. The CDR3 DNA reads TGTGCCAGCTCGGGACAGGGGGGCAATGAGCAGTTCTTC. It encodes CASSGQGGNEQFF.

The CDR3 here is CASNLAGASREQYF. Here the CDR3 DNA reads TGTGCCAGCAACCTAGCGGGAGCTTCTCGTGAGCAGTACTTC. This chain uses TRBV7-2 with TRBJ2-7; 10 bases map to TRBD2. The CDR3 is made up of 14 amino acids. V was pared by 7 bases and J by 7 bases, with 10 bases of the junction left unmatched. CDR1 SGHTA and CDR2 FQGNSA come from the germline V gene.

This clonotype was seen only a few times. This chain uses TRBV20-1 with TRBJ2-3, with unresolved D. Germline V CDR1 and CDR2: DFQATT, SNEGSKA (reference sequence). The CDR3 is made up of 13 amino acids. V lost 5 bases and J lost 4, with 13 bases in between. The CDR3 region has the DNA TGCAGTGCTTTAACCGTCTCCGCAGATACGCAGTATTTT. Translation: CSALTVSADTQYF.

The CDR3 DNA sequence: TGTGCCACCAGTGATCCCATGAGGACGGCAGATACGCAGTATTTT. This translates into CATSDPMRTADTQYF. The V gene is TRBV24-1, the J gene TRBJ2-3; D not resolved. Looked up from germline, CDR1 is KGHDR and CDR2 is SFDVKD. Between the trimmed V and J ends, which lost 3 bases and 4 bases, there was a span of 13 bases. The CDR3 totals 15 residues.

This chain uses TRBV4-2 with TRBJ2-3; 9 bases are a match to TRBD1. The ends lost 6 bases at V and 4 bases at J; junction bases unmatched: 2. The CDR3 runs 13 residues. The germline gives CDR1 LGHNA, CDR2 YNFKEQ. CDR3 sequence reads: CASSDRGADTQYF. For the CDR3, the DNA is TGTGCCAGCAGTGACAGGGGGGCAGATACGCAGTATTTT.

This clonotype was seen only a few times. The chain joins TRBV7-2 to TRBJ2-7; no firm D call. Germline V gene lookup returns CDR1 SGHTA and CDR2 FQGNSA. The V end lost 5 bases, the J end lost 7 bases, and 15 bases lay between the germline ends. This CDR3 contains 13 residues. The DNA of the CDR3 is TGTGCCAGCAGCATGGGCCCCACTCGGGAGCAGTACTTC. It encodes CASSMGPTREQYF.

CDR3 loop: CASSFTGGQPQHF. The CDR3 region has the DNA TGTGCCAGCAGTTTCACAGGGGGTCAGCCCCAGCATTTT. This chain joins TRBV6-2 or TRBV6-3 and TRBJ1-5; 8 bases match TRBD1. CDR3 length: 13 residues. V lost 4 bases, J lost 6 bases, and 2 bases stayed unmatched. Germline-derived CDR1 and CDR2 are MNHEY and SVGEGT.

The chain is built from TRBV2 and TRBJ2-3, with TRBD1 identical over 10 bases. Germline lookup yields CDR1 SNHLY and CDR2 FYNNEI. V was clipped by 1 base and J by 4 bases; unmatched bases: 2. CDR3 length: 15 amino acids. The CDR3 spells CASSEGDRGADTQYF. DNA of the CDR3: TGTGCCAGCAGTGAAGGGGACAGGGGCGCAGATACGCAGTATTTT. The complete variable domain, with remaining parts taken from reference TRBV2 and TRBJ2-3, reads EPEVTQTPSHQVTQMGQEVILRCVPISNHLYFYWYRQILGQKVEFLVSFYNNEISEKSEIFDDQFSVERPDGSNFTLKIRSTKLEDSAMYFCASSEGDRGADTQYFGPGTRLTVL.

The chain carries TRBV6-1 and TRBJ2-3, with D tentatively TRBD1 (6 bases). The V and J ends lost 7 bases and 2 bases respectively, with 13 bases between them. The CDR3 has 14 amino acids. Germline V gene lookup returns CDR1 MNHNS and CDR2 SASEGT. The CDR3 sequence: CASTPRTATDTQYF. CDR3 bases: TGTGCCAGCACCCCCAGGACAGCCACAGATACGCAGTATTTT.

This clonotype was seen a few times. J is TRBJ1-2 and V is TRBV7-9; TRBD1 might be the D (5 bases). V was clipped by 2 bases and J by 8 bases, with 9 bases between them. CDR1 and CDR2 (germline): SEHNR, FQNEAQ (reference sequence). The CDR3 sequence is 12 residues long. CDR3 protein: CASSLKGEGYTF. The CDR3 nucleotides are TGTGCCAGCAGCTTAAAAGGGGAAGGCTACACCTTC.

This rearrangement joins TRBV4-2 to TRBJ2-1, with TRBD1 matching 8 bases. Germline loops: CDR1 LGHNA, CDR2 YNFKEQ. The CDR3 spans 15 residues. Losses at the gene ends were 4 bases for V and 8 bases for J; bases not matched to a gene: 10. CDR3 residues: CASSRRKTGGYEQFF. CDR3 DNA sequence: TGTGCCAGCAGCCGTAGAAAAACAGGGGGGTATGAGCAGTTCTTC.

A few counts support this clonotype. This chain links TRBV27 with TRBJ2-3; possibly TRBD2 for D (6 bases). V lost 3 bases, J lost 1 base, and 8 bases lay in between. The CDR3 extends over 14 amino acids. Germline V CDR1 and CDR2: MNHEY, SMNVEV (reference sequence). The CDR3 here is CASSFGGGTDTQYF. The CDR3 bases are TGTGCCAGCAGTTTTGGCGGGGGCACAGATACGCAGTATTTT.

This chain uses TRBV6-1 with TRBJ2-7; D is perhaps TRBD1 (6 bases). Trimming removed 8 bases at V and 9 bases at J, with 14 bases between. The CDR3 length is 11 residues. The germline CDR1 and CDR2 sequences are MNHNS and SASEGT. Here the CDR3 reads CASGRGEGQYF. In nucleotides, the CDR3 is TGTGCCAGCGGCAGGGGTGAAGGGCAGTACTTC.

This clonotype has just a few counts. V and J are TRBV20-1 and TRBJ1-4; a possible D gene is TRBD1 (6 bases). The germline CDR1 and CDR2 sequences are DFQATT and SNEGSKA (reference sequence). The CDR3 has 15 amino acids. V lost 4 bases and J lost 8, with 20 bases in between. Here the CDR3 reads CSAIEFGGLGEKLFF. The CDR3 region has the DNA TGCAGTGCTATAGAATTTGGGGGCTTAGGGGAAAAACTGTTTTTT.